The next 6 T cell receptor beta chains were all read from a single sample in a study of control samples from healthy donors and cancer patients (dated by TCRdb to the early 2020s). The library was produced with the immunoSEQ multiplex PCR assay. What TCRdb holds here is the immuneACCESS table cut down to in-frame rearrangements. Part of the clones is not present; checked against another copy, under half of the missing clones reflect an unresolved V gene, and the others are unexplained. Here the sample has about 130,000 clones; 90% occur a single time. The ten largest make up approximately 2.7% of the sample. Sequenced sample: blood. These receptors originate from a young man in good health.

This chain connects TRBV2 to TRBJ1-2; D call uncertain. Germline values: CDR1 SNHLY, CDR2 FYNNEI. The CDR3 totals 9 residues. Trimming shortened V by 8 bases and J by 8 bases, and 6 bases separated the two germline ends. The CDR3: CASSSGYTF. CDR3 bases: TGTGCCAGCTCCTCGGGCTACACCTTC.

The CDR3 DNA follows: TGTGCCAGCAACCGACTAGCGGGGGACACAGATACGCAGTATTTT. Amino acid sequence: CASNRLAGDTDTQYF. This sequence joins TRBV6-5 and TRBJ2-3; TRBD2 aligns across 12 bases. Per germline, CDR1 MNHEY and CDR2 SVGAGI. The junction had 4 bases not matched to a gene; V was cut back by 7 bases and J by 2 bases. This CDR3 comprises 15 residues.

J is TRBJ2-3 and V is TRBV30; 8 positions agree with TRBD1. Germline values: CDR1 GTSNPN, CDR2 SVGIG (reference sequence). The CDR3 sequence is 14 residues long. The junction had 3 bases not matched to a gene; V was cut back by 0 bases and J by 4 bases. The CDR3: CAWSVQGAADTQYF. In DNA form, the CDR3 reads TGTGCCTGGAGTGTTCAGGGGGCGGCAGATACGCAGTATTTT.

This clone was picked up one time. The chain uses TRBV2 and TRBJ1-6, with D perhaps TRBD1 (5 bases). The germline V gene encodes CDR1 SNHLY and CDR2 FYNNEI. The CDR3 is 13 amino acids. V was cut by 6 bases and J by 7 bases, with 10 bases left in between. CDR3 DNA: TGTGCCAGCAGGGGGACTGCGAATTCACCCCTCCACTTT. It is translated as CASRGTANSPLHF.

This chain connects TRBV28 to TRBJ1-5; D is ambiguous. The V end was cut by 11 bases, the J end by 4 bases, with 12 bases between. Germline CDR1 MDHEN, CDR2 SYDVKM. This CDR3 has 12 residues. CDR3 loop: CASWPGNQPQHF. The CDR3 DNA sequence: TGTGCCTCCTGGCCCGGGAATCAGCCCCAGCATTTT.

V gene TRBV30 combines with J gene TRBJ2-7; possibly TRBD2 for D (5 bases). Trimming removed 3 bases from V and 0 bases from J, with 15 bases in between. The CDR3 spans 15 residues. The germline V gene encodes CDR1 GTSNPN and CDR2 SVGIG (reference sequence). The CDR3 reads CAWRAARLSSYEQYF. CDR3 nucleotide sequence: TGTGCCTGGAGGGCAGCCAGACTAAGCTCCTACGAGCAGTACTTC.